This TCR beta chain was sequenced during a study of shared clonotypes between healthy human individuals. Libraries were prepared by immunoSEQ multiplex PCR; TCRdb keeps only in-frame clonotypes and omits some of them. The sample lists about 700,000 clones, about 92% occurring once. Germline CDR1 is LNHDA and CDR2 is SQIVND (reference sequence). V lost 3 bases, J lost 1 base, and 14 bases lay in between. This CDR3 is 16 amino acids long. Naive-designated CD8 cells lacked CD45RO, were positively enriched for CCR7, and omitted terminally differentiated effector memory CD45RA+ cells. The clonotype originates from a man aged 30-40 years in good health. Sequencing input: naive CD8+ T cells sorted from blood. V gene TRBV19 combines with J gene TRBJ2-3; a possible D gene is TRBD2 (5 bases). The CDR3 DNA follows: TGTGCCAGTAGTATGGCAGGCCTGGGAGGCACAGATACGCAGTATTTT. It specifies CASSMAGLGGTDTQYF.